One and the same sample provided the 30 T cell receptor beta chains below, sequenced in a study of CD8+ T cells in alopecia areata. Treatment of the sample: oral pan-JAK inhibitor, 5-10 mg twice daily. After isolation, RNA underwent reverse transcription to generate cDNA as the sequencing template. TCRdb's copy holds only in-frame clones and misses some; the assay was immunoSEQ multiplex PCR. The table records about 210,000 clones, 64% of them present only once. The sequencing here drew on CD4+ T cells sorted from blood, taken at week 4, from a patient treated with tofacitinib. All receptors come from a human donor with alopecia areata.

Concerning this clone itself: This same CDR3 is encoded by further DNA sequences in the sample. The J gene is TRBJ1-6, the V gene TRBV30; D is uncertain. The CDR3 runs to 12 residues. Germline V gene data show CDR1 as GTSNPN and CDR2 as SVGIG (reference sequence). Trimming removed 0 bases from V and 8 bases from J, with 5 bases in between. CDR3 nucleotides: TGTGCCTGGAGTGTATTGGATTCACCCCTCCACTTT. As protein: CAWSVLDSPLHF.

The chain couples TRBV5-4 to TRBJ2-3; the D is unclear. This CDR3 has 15 residues. Per the germline V gene, CDR1 is SGHNT and CDR2 is YYREEE (reference sequence). V gave up 4 bases and J gave up 3 bases, with 15 bases separating them. CDR3 coding DNA: TGTGCCAGCAGCCCCACAAGGGATTATACAGATACGCAGTATTTT. Its protein product is CASSPTRDYTDTQYF.

Details on this clone: Other DNA sequences within the sample encode an identical CDR3. This sequence joins TRBV29-1 and TRBJ1-2, with D possibly TRBD1 on 5 matching bases. Trimming removed 4 bases from V and 3 bases from J, with 6 bases in between. The CDR3 spans 11 residues. Germline loops: CDR1 SQVTM, CDR2 ANQGSEA. The CDR3 DNA is TGCAGCGTTGGCAGGGACTATGGCTACACCTTC. As protein: CSVGRDYGYTF.

V gene TRBV30 combines with J gene TRBJ1-6, with TRBD1 as a possible D gene (5 bases). CDR3 length equals 15 residues. The V gene lost 0 bases and the J gene lost 8 bases, with 14 bases spanning the gap. CDR1 and CDR2 (germline): GTSNPN, SVGIG (reference sequence). This CDR3 is CAWSVWGEGDSPLHF. CDR3 coding DNA: TGTGCCTGGAGTGTATGGGGAGAAGGGGATTCACCCCTCCACTTT.

This sequence joins TRBV7-6 and TRBJ2-6; 10 bases are shared with TRBD1. Germline V gene sequence: CDR1 SGHVS, CDR2 FNYEAQ. The CDR3 has 19 residues. V was pared by 4 bases and J by 2 bases, with 11 bases of the junction left unmatched. The chain's CDR3 is CASSSAAGQGLAGANVLTF. Here the CDR3 DNA reads TGTGCCAGCAGCTCCGCCGCGGGACAGGGGTTGGCTGGGGCCAACGTCCTGACTTTC. The whole variable domain, remainder taken from reference TRBV7-6 and TRBJ2-6, is GAGVSQSPRYKVTKRGQDVALRCDPISGHVSLYWYRQALGQGPEFLTYFNYEAQQDKSGLPNDRFSAERPEGSISTLTIQRTEQRDSAMYRCASSSAAGQGLAGANVLTFGAGSRLTVL.

V is TRBV27 and J is TRBJ2-1; TRBD2 agrees at 8 bases. The CDR3 extends over 15 amino acids. Unmatched junction bases numbered 11, after V lost 5 bases and J lost 8 bases. The V gene's germline CDR1 is MNHEY and CDR2 SMNVEV (reference sequence). The DNA for the CDR3 is TGTGCCAGCAGTCCAAACGGGGGGGCGATCGATGAGCAGTTCTTC. Its translation is CASSPNGGAIDEQFF.

In this sample, this clone turned up a few times. J is TRBJ1-3 and V is TRBV7-2, with D maybe TRBD1 (5 bases). The ends were cut back, 6 bases at V and 8 bases at J, with 14 bases in the middle. The CDR3 has 13 residues. Germline V gene data show CDR1 as SGHTA and CDR2 as FQGNSA. The CDR3 loop is CASRQTVTDTIYF. The CDR3 region has the DNA TGTGCCAGCAGACAGACAGTAACGGACACCATATATTTT.

This clone has more than one count but fewer than ten. The V call is TRBV27, the J call TRBJ2-6, with D possibly called TRBD1 or TRBD2 (5 bases each). Germline-derived CDR1 and CDR2 are MNHEY and SMNVEV (reference sequence). The CDR3 length is 14 residues. Trimming stripped 0 bases from V and 12 bases from J, with 12 bases between. The CDR3 sequence: CASSLSGTAGVLTF. Written as DNA, the CDR3 is TGTGCCAGCAGTTTATCCGGGACGGCTGGCGTCCTGACTTTC.

The V call is TRBV25-1, the J call TRBJ2-1, with a weak D call TRBD1 (5 bases). Trimming removed 1 base at V and 8 bases at J, with 9 bases between. The CDR3 runs to 13 residues. CDR1 is MGHDK, CDR2 SYGVNS, per germline. This chain's CDR3 is CASSEWWGDEQFF. For the CDR3, the DNA is TGTGCCAGCAGTGAATGGTGGGGCGATGAGCAGTTCTTC.

The chain combines TRBV4-1 with TRBJ1-1; D possibly corresponds to TRBD1 (5 bases). Germline V gene lookup returns CDR1 MGHRA and CDR2 YSYEKL. This CDR3 is 14 amino acids long. Between the trimmed V and J ends, which lost 1 base and 2 bases, there was a span of 8 bases. This CDR3 reads CASSQGGANTEAFF. The CDR3 region has the DNA TGCGCCAGCAGCCAAGGTGGGGCCAACACTGAAGCTTTCTTT.

V gene TRBV5-6 combines with J gene TRBJ1-2; 8 bases are a match to TRBD1. Trimming cost V 4 bases and J 6 bases; bases outside gene matches: 14. Per the germline V gene, CDR1 is SGHDT and CDR2 is YYEEEE. The CDR3 runs 16 residues. CDR3 loop: CASSPTSDRVFNGYTF. In DNA form, the CDR3 reads TGTGCCAGCAGCCCGACTTCGGACAGGGTCTTCAATGGCTACACCTTC.

This clone showed up just a few times. This chain uses TRBV4-1 with TRBJ2-5, with a tentative D call TRBD2 (5 bases). The CDR3 loop spans 13 amino acids. From germline, CDR1 is MGHRA and CDR2 YSYEKL. The ends were cut back, 4 bases at V and 4 bases at J, with 10 bases in the middle. This chain's CDR3 is CASSRAAGETQYF. The CDR3 bases are TGCGCCAGCAGCCGGGCCGCGGGAGAGACCCAGTACTTC.

The chain couples TRBV18 to TRBJ2-3; D possibly uses TRBD1 or TRBD2 (5 bases each). This CDR3 is 14 amino acids long. Germline CDR1 is KGHSH and CDR2 is LQKENI. Deletions cut 3 bases from V and 4 bases from J, with 11 bases between. The CDR3 DNA follows: TGTGCCAGCTCACCGTCCCGGGGCTCAGATACGCAGTATTTT. This gives the protein CASSPSRGSDTQYF.

This chain connects TRBV29-1 to TRBJ2-7, with 7 nucleotides matching TRBD1. CDR1 is SQVTM and CDR2 is ANQGSEA in the germline V gene. The CDR3 runs 14 residues. Unmatched junction bases numbered 15, after V lost 7 bases and J lost 6 bases. This CDR3 reads CSAGLGTALREQYF. DNA of the CDR3: TGCAGCGCCGGACTTGGGACAGCCCTGCGCGAGCAGTACTTC.

This clone was observed a handful of times. A read error may explain this, as a much larger clone is one base away. The same CDR3 is also encoded by other DNA sequences in this sample. The chain's CDR3 is CASSPGLAVQETQYF. The CDR3, as DNA: TGCGCCAGCAGCCCGGGACTAGCGGTCCAAGAGACCCAGTACTTC. The chain is built from TRBV5-1 and TRBJ2-5; 11 positions match TRBD2. The germline V gene encodes CDR1 SGHRS and CDR2 YFSETQ. CDR3 size: 15 residues. The ends lost 4 bases at V and 1 base at J; junction bases unmatched: 3.

This rearrangement joins TRBV30 to TRBJ2-1; no clear D gene. Germline V gives CDR1 GTSNPN, CDR2 SVGIG (reference sequence). CDR3 length: 15 residues. The V and J ends lost 0 bases and 6 bases respectively, with 15 bases between them. The CDR3 DNA sequence: TGTGCCTGGAGTGTAAGGGCTGGCAGACTCAATGAGCAGTTCTTC. As protein: CAWSVRAGRLNEQFF.

The V gene is TRBV7-9, the J gene TRBJ2-3, with D possibly TRBD1 on 6 matching bases. V was shortened by 8 bases and J by 0 bases, with 9 bases between the two germline ends. The CDR3 spans 13 residues. Germline-derived CDR1 and CDR2 are SEHNR and FQNEAQ (reference sequence). CDR3 bases: TGTGCCAGCGGGGGCCCTAGCACAGATACGCAGTATTTT. As protein: CASGGPSTDTQYF.

The chain links TRBV25-1 to TRBJ2-5; no firm D call. In germline, CDR1 is MGHDK, CDR2 SYGVNS. Trimming shortened V by 8 bases and J by 5 bases, and 24 bases separated the two germline ends. The CDR3 loop spans 16 amino acids. CDR3 residues: CASDAPLGYFWETQYF. In nucleotides, the CDR3 is TGTGCCAGCGATGCCCCTCTGGGTTACTTCTGGGAGACCCAGTACTTC.

The chain recombines TRBV5-1 with TRBJ2-7; 7 nucleotides align to TRBD1. CDR3 size: 14 residues. V was clipped by 0 bases and J by 2 bases; unmatched bases: 2. Germline V gene sequence: CDR1 SGHRS, CDR2 YFSETQ. The CDR3 DNA reads TGCGCCAGCAGCTTGGAGGGGGCCACCTACGAGCAGTACTTC. Encoded protein: CASSLEGATYEQYF.

The rearrangement links TRBV7-2 to TRBJ2-7, with D perhaps assigned TRBD1 or TRBD2 (5 bases each). The CDR3 covers 14 residues. Trimming cost V 1 base and J 4 bases, with 11 bases left between them. Germline lookup yields CDR1 SGHTA and CDR2 FQGNSA. CDR3 in amino acids: CASSLERQGYEQYF. DNA for the CDR3: TGTGCCAGCAGCTTAGAGCGGCAGGGTTACGAGCAGTACTTC.

The chain carries TRBV25-1 and TRBJ2-3, with D maybe TRBD2 (6 bases). CDR1 and CDR2 (germline): MGHDK, SYGVNS. Deletions cut 2 bases from V and 7 bases from J, with 10 bases between. This CDR3 spans 13 amino acids. Here the CDR3 DNA reads TGTGCCAGCAGTGAAGTGGGGGGACATACGCAGTATTTT. Its translation: CASSEVGGHTQYF.

For the CDR3, the DNA is TGTGCCAGCAGTTCCGGAGGCGCTGGGGCCAACGTCCTGACTTTC. Amino acid sequence: CASSSGGAGANVLTF. The V gene is TRBV27, the J gene TRBJ2-6, with D maybe TRBD2 (5 bases). The V end was cut by 4 bases, the J end by 2 bases, with 9 bases between. Germline V CDR1 and CDR2: MNHEY, SMNVEV (reference sequence). The CDR3 totals 15 residues.

The CDR3 reads CSVEQIYNEQFF. The CDR3 DNA is TGCAGCGTTGAGCAGATCTACAATGAGCAGTTCTTC. V and J are TRBV29-1 and TRBJ2-1; D uncertain. Germline assignment: CDR1 SQVTM and CDR2 ANQGSEA. V was pared by 3 bases and J by 3 bases, with 6 bases between. The CDR3 runs 12 residues.

The chain uses TRBV6-6 and TRBJ1-3; no clear D. CDR3 size: 15 residues. The germline gives CDR1 MNHNY, CDR2 SVGAGI (reference sequence). The V and J ends lost 0 bases and 4 bases respectively, with 10 bases between them. The CDR3 loop is CASSYSRLGGNTIYF. The CDR3 coding sequence is TGTGCCAGCAGTTACTCGCGGTTGGGGGGAAACACCATATATTTT.

In DNA, the CDR3 is TGTGCCAGCAGCCAAGGAAGGACAGGGGCGTACGAGCAGTACTTC. Its translation: CASSQGRTGAYEQYF. This chain joins TRBV4-2 and TRBJ2-7; TRBD1 aligns across 9 bases. The CDR3 has 15 residues. Per the germline V gene, CDR1 is LGHNA and CDR2 is YNFKEQ. V shed 1 base, J shed 4 bases, and the junction held 5 bases outside the gene matches.

This chain joins TRBV20-1 and TRBJ1-5; perhaps TRBD1 as D (5 bases). This CDR3 spans 11 amino acids. V was cut by 3 bases and J by 11 bases, with 11 bases left in between. Per the germline V gene, CDR1 is DFQATT and CDR2 is SNEGSKA (reference sequence). The CDR3 here is CSASQGTAQHF. CDR3 DNA sequence: TGCAGTGCTAGTCAAGGGACGGCCCAGCATTTT.

Details on this clone: Within the sample, other DNA sequences also encode this same CDR3. The J gene is TRBJ1-4, the V gene TRBV6-5; D is uncertain. Trimming pared 2 bases from V and 7 bases from J, leaving 8 bases between. In germline, CDR1 is MNHEY, CDR2 SVGAGI. The CDR3 loop spans 13 amino acids. The CDR3 nucleotides are TGTGCCAGCAGTTACCGGCGGGGTGAAAAACTGTTTTTT. This translates into CASSYRRGEKLFF.

The CDR3 here is CAWSETGTYNSPLHF. As DNA, the CDR3 is TGTGCCTGGAGCGAAACCGGGACTTATAATTCACCCCTCCACTTT. The J gene is TRBJ1-6, the V gene TRBV30; TRBD1 is a possible D gene (5 bases). Trimming pared 3 bases from V and 4 bases from J, leaving 13 bases between. Germline V gives CDR1 GTSNPN, CDR2 SVGIG (reference sequence). The CDR3 is made up of 15 amino acids.

The count of this clone is one. The chain recombines TRBV29-1 with TRBJ2-1; 14 bases match TRBD2. CDR3 size: 14 residues. Germline V gene lookup returns CDR1 SQVTM and CDR2 ANQGSEA. J lost 6 bases, V lost 7 bases, and 5 bases had no gene match. The CDR3 sequence: CSGRLAGGINEQFF. The CDR3 DNA sequence: TGCAGCGGCCGACTAGCGGGGGGGATCAATGAGCAGTTCTTC.

This clone was seen more than once but under ten times. The CDR3 DNA follows: TGTGCCAGCAGGATCTCCGCAGCACCCATATATTTT. Translating it yields CASRISAAPIYF. The chain has TRBV2 and TRBJ1-3; D is uncertain. CDR1 and CDR2 (germline): SNHLY, FYNNEI. The V end lost 6 bases, the J end lost 11 bases, and 14 bases lay between the germline ends. The CDR3 loop spans 12 amino acids. Using reference TRBV2 and TRBJ1-3 for the parts outside the CDR3, the full variable domain is EPEVTQTPSHQVTQMGQEVILRCVPISNHLYFYWYRQILGQKVEFLVSFYNNEISEKSEIFDDQFSVERPDGSNFTLKIRSTKLEDSAMYFCASRISAAPIYFGEGSWLTVV.